The 27 T cell receptor beta chains given below trace back to one sample, sequenced in a study of OX40 agonist ivuxolimab in advanced cancers. This table comes from immunoSEQ multiplex PCR, and its TCRdb copy is limited to in-frame clones, with some not included. In the table there are 55,000 to 85,000 clones, 80% of which are singletons. The sequencing used CD4+ or CD8+ T cells sorted from blood, collected in a trial of the OX40 agonist ivuxolimab. Receptor source: an adult with an advanced solid tumor such as melanoma, head and neck, liver or kidney cancer.

The chain uses TRBV19 and TRBJ2-7, with D possibly being TRBD1 (7 bases). The germline V gene encodes CDR1 LNHDA and CDR2 SQIVND (reference sequence). Trimming left V 7 bases short and J 3 bases short, with 19 bases between. This CDR3 region has 15 residues. CDR3 in DNA: TGTGCCAGTACCTCCGAGGGGCAGGGGGGCTACGAGCAGTACTTC. It is translated as CASTSEGQGGYEQYF.

The chain employs TRBV19 and TRBJ2-5, with TRBD1 identical over 9 bases. Unmatched junction bases numbered 3, after V lost 5 bases and J lost 5 bases. Germline V gene lookup returns CDR1 LNHDA and CDR2 SQIVND (reference sequence). The CDR3 has 13 residues. CDR3 in amino acids: CASSGTGRETQYF. CDR3 DNA sequence: TGTGCCAGTAGTGGGACAGGGAGGGAGACCCAGTACTTC.

There are a few counts of this clone. The chain recombines TRBV7-3 with TRBJ2-3; tentative D call: TRBD2 (6 bases). CDR1 is SGHTA, CDR2 FQGTGA, per germline. The CDR3 sequence is 13 residues long. With 5 bases removed from V and 10 bases from J, the gap between germline ends came to 16 bases. DNA for the CDR3: TGTGCCAGCAGCCGGGGACTCACGGAGGCGCAGTATTTT. Translation gives CASSRGLTEAQYF.

The chain links TRBV19 to TRBJ1-1; tentatively, D is TRBD1 (6 bases). Germline values: CDR1 LNHDA, CDR2 SQIVND (reference sequence). The germline V and J ends were trimmed by 4 bases and 8 bases, with 17 bases remaining between them. This CDR3 is built from 14 residues. DNA for the CDR3: TGTGCCAGTAGTAACGGGGGCCCAGCTGTGGAAGCTTTCTTT. This codes for CASSNGGPAVEAFF.

The chain couples TRBV5-8 to TRBJ2-3, with no clear D. Germline V gives CDR1 SGHTS, CDR2 YDEGEE. This CDR3 is built from 15 residues. Trimming shortened V by 0 bases and J by 1 base, and 9 bases separated the two germline ends. In DNA form, the CDR3 reads TGTGCCAGCAGCTTGGCAGGTCTGGGCACAGATACGCAGTATTTT. This sequence encodes CASSLAGLGTDTQYF.

There are a few counts of this clone. The V and J genes are TRBV9 and TRBJ1-3; 7 nucleotides agree with TRBD1. V shed 0 bases and J 2 bases; nucleotides not matched to a gene: 2. Germline V CDR1 and CDR2: SGDLS, YYNGEE. The CDR3 is made up of 15 amino acids. CDR3 amino acids: CASSVEGAPGNTIYF. The CDR3 DNA sequence: TGTGCCAGCAGCGTAGAGGGGGCACCTGGAAACACCATATATTTT.

The gene calls are TRBV5-1 and TRBJ1-2; 11 positions agree with TRBD1. V was clipped by 0 bases and J by 8 bases; unmatched bases: 6. Looked up from germline, CDR1 is SGHRS and CDR2 is YFSETQ. This CDR3 has 15 residues. The CDR3 nucleotides are TGCGCCAGCAGCTTGGGGACAGGGGGCTATAGCGGCTACACCTTC. Translated: CASSLGTGGYSGYTF.

This chain uses TRBV7-2 with TRBJ1-2; D gene ambiguous. CDR1 is SGHTA, CDR2 FQGNSA, per germline. V lost 1 base to trimming and J lost 14 bases, with 14 bases between them. This CDR3 has 12 amino acids. CDR3 coding DNA: TGTGCCAGCAGCTTAGATAAAGGATTGGGGACCTTC. As protein: CASSLDKGLGTF.

The rearrangement uses TRBV10-3 and TRBJ2-3; no reliable D call. Germline V gene sequence: CDR1 ENHRY, CDR2 SYGVKD. The CDR3 is 13 amino acids. V was clipped by 11 bases and J by 2 bases, with 14 bases between them. Here the CDR3 reads CALRPEDTDTQYF. CDR3 bases: TGTGCCCTCCGTCCCGAAGACACAGATACGCAGTATTTT.

The rearrangement uses TRBV4-1 and TRBJ2-6, with TRBD2 matching over 9 bases. The CDR3 extends over 15 amino acids. V lost 8 bases and J lost 2; bases outside the gene matches: 4. Germline loops: CDR1 MGHRA, CDR2 YSYEKL. The CDR3 region is CASSGGGAGANVLTF. The CDR3 region has the DNA TGCGCCAGCTCTGGCGGGGGGGCTGGGGCCAACGTCCTGACTTTC.

V usage is TRBV6-5 and J usage is TRBJ1-4; D is undetermined. V dropped 2 bases and J dropped 4 bases, with 11 bases sitting between them. This CDR3 has 15 residues. From germline, CDR1 is MNHEY and CDR2 SVGAGI. The CDR3 nucleotides are TGTGCCAGCAGTTACGAGGGTTTGCGTAATGAAAAACTGTTTTTT. Amino acids: CASSYEGLRNEKLFF.

This clone occurred a few times. V is TRBV6-6 and J is TRBJ1-1, with D possibly being TRBD1 (6 bases). Germline V gene data show CDR1 as MNHNY and CDR2 as SVGAGI (reference sequence). The CDR3 has 15 amino acids. The ends were cut back, 2 bases at V and 1 base at J, with 11 bases in the middle. CDR3 DNA: TGTGCCAGCAGTTACGGGGGGGCTAAGAACACTGAAGCTTTCTTT. Its translation: CASSYGGAKNTEAFF.

The chain couples TRBV12-5 to TRBJ2-1, with D perhaps given as TRBD1 or TRBD2 (5 bases each). From germline, CDR1 is LGHNT and CDR2 FRNRAP. The ends were cut back, 1 base at V and 0 bases at J, with 7 bases in the middle. CDR3 size: 15 residues. CDR3 nucleotides: TGTGCTAGTGGTTTGGAGGGGAGCTCCTACAATGAGCAGTTCTTC. As protein: CASGLEGSSYNEQFF.

The chain employs TRBV30 and TRBJ2-1, with D perhaps TRBD2 (5 bases). The V end was cut by 8 bases, the J end by 3 bases, with 11 bases between. The CDR3 loop spans 12 amino acids. CDR1 is GTSNPN and CDR2 is SVGIG in the germline V gene (reference sequence). CDR3 coding DNA: TGTGCCGTCGGACGGGGCTACAATGAGCAGTTCTTC. It is translated as CAVGRGYNEQFF.

This chain connects TRBV5-4 to TRBJ1-6; the D is unclear. The V gene's germline CDR1 is SGHNT and CDR2 YYREEE (reference sequence). V was pared by 0 bases and J by 7 bases, with 2 bases between. This CDR3 has 12 residues. The CDR3 DNA follows: TGTGCCAGCAGCTTGGACAATTCACCCCTCCACTTT. This encodes CASSLDNSPLHF.

This chain uses TRBV25-1 with TRBJ2-3; no definite D call. Germline CDR1 MGHDK, CDR2 SYGVNS. The V and J ends lost 5 bases and 4 bases respectively, with 7 bases between them. This CDR3 has 12 residues. For the CDR3, the DNA is TGTGCCAGCAGTAATAGGGCAGATACGCAGTATTTT. Translation gives CASSNRADTQYF. The full variable domain, its missing parts supplied by reference TRBV25-1 and TRBJ2-3, is EADIYQTPRYLVIGTGKKITLECSQTMGHDKMYWYQQDPGMELHLIHYSYGVNSTEKGDLSSESTVSRIRTEHFPLTLESARPSHTSQYLCASSNRADTQYFGPGTRLTVL.

The rearrangement joins TRBV2 to TRBJ2-3; maybe TRBD2 (6 bases). CDR3 length equals 15 residues. The germline V gene has CDR1 SNHLY and CDR2 FYNNEI. Trimming removed 6 bases from V and 0 bases from J, with 13 bases in between. In nucleotides, the CDR3 is TGTGCCAGCAGCCCCCTTAGCGGCAGCACAGATACGCAGTATTTT. It is translated as CASSPLSGSTDTQYF.

The chain combines TRBV30 with TRBJ2-1, with D tentatively TRBD2 (5 bases). The CDR3 extends over 14 amino acids. Trimming cost V 0 bases and J 9 bases, with 15 bases left between them. Germline-derived CDR1 and CDR2 are GTSNPN and SVGIG (reference sequence). As DNA, the CDR3 is TGTGCCTGGAGTGTACTTGGGCAGAGCGGTGAGCAGTTCTTC. It encodes CAWSVLGQSGEQFF.

The gene calls are TRBV6-4 and TRBJ2-3; D is ambiguous. The CDR3 length is 13 residues. V lost 5 bases and J lost 6, with 12 bases in between. The germline gives CDR1 MRHNA, CDR2 SNTAGT. DNA for the CDR3: TGTGCCAGCAGTCTCGACTCGGAGGATACGCAGTATTTT. It yields the protein CASSLDSEDTQYF.

This clone has just a few counts. The rearrangement links TRBV9 to TRBJ1-6; TRBD1 might be the D (5 bases). The germline V and J ends were trimmed by 4 bases and 3 bases, with 14 bases remaining between them. Germline assignment: CDR1 SGDLS and CDR2 YYNGEE. The CDR3 is 16 residues long. In DNA, the CDR3 is TGTGCCAGCAGCCTAGCAGGGCGCTTCTATAATTCACCCCTCCACTTT. This translates into CASSLAGRFYNSPLHF.

This clone was recorded a few times. The gene calls are TRBV5-4 and TRBJ2-1; possible D gene TRBD2, 5 bases. The CDR3 is made up of 17 amino acids. Trimming left V 0 bases short and J 4 bases short, with 17 bases between. Germline lookup yields CDR1 SGHNT and CDR2 YYREEE (reference sequence). The CDR3 bases are TGTGCCAGCAGCTTGGCCCGGGGAGTCAAGGGTTACAATGAGCAGTTCTTC. Amino acid sequence: CASSLARGVKGYNEQFF.

The J gene is TRBJ2-7, the V gene TRBV18; D might be TRBD2 (5 bases). V gave up 5 bases and J gave up 2 bases, with 19 bases separating them. CDR3 length: 16 residues. CDR1 and CDR2 (germline): KGHSH, LQKENI. DNA for the CDR3: TGTGCCAGCTCAATATTACCAGGACTGAGAACCTACGAGCAGTACTTC. It is translated as CASSILPGLRTYEQYF.

The rearrangement uses TRBV7-6 and TRBJ1-1, with TRBD1 matching 10 bases. V dropped 5 bases and J dropped 11; count of bases not matched to a gene: 5. The CDR3 totals 12 residues. Germline V gene lookup returns CDR1 SGHVS and CDR2 FNYEAQ. The CDR3 loop reads CASSTGTGAAFF. The CDR3 DNA reads TGTGCCAGCAGCACCGGGACAGGGGCGGCTTTCTTT. The full variable domain, its missing parts supplied by reference TRBV7-6 and TRBJ1-1, is GAGVSQSPRYKVTKRGQDVALRCDPISGHVSLYWYRQALGQGPEFLTYFNYEAQQDKSGLPNDRFSAERPEGSISTLTIQRTEQRDSAMYRCASSTGTGAAFFGQGTRLTVV.

This chain connects TRBV6-5 to TRBJ2-7; D is unresolved. Germline V gene sequence: CDR1 MNHEY, CDR2 SVGAGI. The CDR3 covers 16 residues. V was cut by 4 bases and J by 4 bases, with 20 bases left in between. The CDR3 DNA sequence: TGTGCCAGCAGTTCCTTATCTCGGACCCCGCCTTACGAGCAGTACTTC. Its protein is CASSSLSRTPPYEQYF.

The genes are TRBV19 and TRBJ1-5; TRBD1 aligns across 8 bases. The CDR3 length is 14 residues. J was trimmed by 4 bases and V by 5 bases; bases with no gene match: 4. Germline assignment: CDR1 LNHDA and CDR2 SQIVND (reference sequence). The CDR3 DNA is TGTGCCAGTAGTCCGCGACAGGGGAATCAGCCCCAGCATTTT. Translating it yields CASSPRQGNQPQHF.

This chain uses TRBV19 with TRBJ2-6; D is unclear. Between the trimmed V and J ends, which lost 6 bases and 0 bases, there was a span of 3 bases. CDR1 and CDR2 (germline): LNHDA, SQIVND (reference sequence). CDR3 size: 13 residues. CDR3 protein: CASRASGANVLTF. The CDR3 nucleotides read TGTGCCAGTAGGGCCTCTGGGGCCAACGTCCTGACTTTC.

This rearrangement joins TRBV19 to TRBJ2-1; 7 bases are a match to TRBD2. Trimming cost V 9 bases and J 4 bases; bases outside gene matches: 6. CDR1 LNHDA and CDR2 SQIVND come from the germline V gene (reference sequence). The length of the CDR3 is 13 residues. CDR3 sequence reads: CASRGVIYNEQFF. CDR3 sequence (DNA): TGTGCCAGCCGGGGGGTCATTTACAATGAGCAGTTCTTC.